Listed below are T cell receptor beta chains from one sample, sequenced in a study of post-analysis software for immune sequencing data. TCRdb fed the PCR reads into MiXCR, producing one record per CDR3 protein. The table has hundreds of thousands of distinct CDR3 sequences, roughly 45% seen once. Sequences were obtained from blood. The source of these receptors is a girl aged 5-17 years with multiple sclerosis. Both conserved end residues are part of each CDR3. D genes are given only for firm matches. The listing skips clone size in some rows; elsewhere it reads once, few, many or a size class.

TRBV25-1	TRBD2	TRBJ2-1	few	CASSETSGRNYNEQFF	TGTGCCAGCAGTGAAACCAGCGGGAGGAACTACAATGAGCAGTTCTTC
TRBV7-9	-	TRBJ1-2	-	CASSLLGNYGYTF	TGTGCCAGCAGCCTCTTGGGTAACTATGGCTACACCTTC
TRBV10-3	-	TRBJ1-1	once	CAISGRDTLNTEAFF	TGTGCCATCAGTGGGAGAGACACCTTGAACACTGAAGCTTTCTTT
TRBV9	TRBD1	TRBJ1-4	-	CASSPSGTGFKKLFF	TGTGCCAGCAGCCCAAGTGGGACAGGGTTTAAAAAACTGTTTTTT
TRBV10-1	TRBD2	TRBJ2-1	many	CASGVGGIQDNEQFF	TGCGCCAGCGGGGTGGGGGGGATTCAGGACAATGAGCAGTTCTTC
TRBV6-1	-	TRBJ2-1	once	CASQKAQGEYNEQFF	TGTGCCAGCCAAAAAGCCCAAGGGGAATACAATGAGCAGTTCTTC
TRBV18	-	TRBJ2-7	few	CASSGGVQALSYEQYF	TGTGCCAGCTCGGGCGGGGTTCAGGCCCTCTCCTACGAGCAGTACTTC
TRBV28	TRBD1	TRBJ2-1	medium-sized	CASSLRWTGARYEQFF	TGTGCCAGCAGTTTACGTTGGACAGGGGCAAGGTATGAGCAGTTCTTC
TRBV7-9	TRBD2	TRBJ2-1	-	CASSLAKRGPNYNEQFF	TGTGCCAGCAGCTTAGCTAAGCGGGGTCCGAATTACAATGAGCAGTTCTTC
TRBV28	-	TRBJ2-5	-	CASSRAGGLIETQYF	TGTGCCAGCAGTCGGGCAGGGGGGTTGATCGAGACCCAGTACTTC
TRBV12-3/TRBV12-4	-	TRBJ1-5	-	CASSLGRGPQHF	TGTGCCAGCAGTTTAGGGAGGGGTCCCCAGCATTTT
TRBV12-3/TRBV12-4	TRBD1	TRBJ2-7	-	CASKATGTGDEQYF	TGTGCCAGCAAGGCGACCGGGACAGGGGACGAGCAGTACTTC
TRBV5-6	TRBD1	TRBJ1-1	-	CASSRGTGRLDTEAFF	TGTGCCAGCAGCCGGGGGACAGGGAGGTTGGACACTGAAGCTTTCTTT
TRBV4-1	-	TRBJ2-1	few	CASSQDMGQGGYNEQFF	TGCGCCAGCAGCCAAGATATGGGGCAGGGAGGCTACAATGAGCAGTTCTTC
TRBV7-9	-	TRBJ1-2	-	CASSLEQLANYGYTF	TGTGCCAGCAGCTTAGAACAACTGGCTAACTATGGCTACACCTTC
TRBV29-1	TRBD1	TRBJ2-7	-	CSVAGTGGGSYEQYF	TGCAGCGTCGCCGGGACAGGGGGCGGTTCGTACGAGCAGTACTTC
TRBV28	-	TRBJ2-1	-	CASSLPDTVNEQFF	TGTGCCAGCAGTTTGCCGGATACAGTTAATGAGCAGTTCTTC
TRBV25-1	TRBD2	TRBJ2-7	few	CASSVRLAGTYEQYF	TGTGCCAGCAGTGTTCGACTAGCGGGGACCTACGAGCAGTACTTC
TRBV29-1	-	TRBJ2-1	few	CSVVLVAYNEQFF	TGCAGCGTTGTTCTGGTCGCCTACAATGAGCAGTTCTTC
TRBV20-1	-	TRBJ2-5	few	CSARSTTQETQYF	TGCAGTGCTAGGTCGACTACCCAAGAGACCCAGTACTTC
TRBV6-6	TRBD2	TRBJ2-3	-	CASSYSTSKDPYF	TGTGCCAGCAGTTACTCGACTAGCAAAGACCCGTATTTT
TRBV5-1	-	TRBJ2-1	-	CASSLGAADSYNEQFF	TGCGCCAGCAGTCTTGGGGCAGCGGACTCCTACAATGAGCAGTTCTTC
TRBV20-1	-	TRBJ2-5	-	CSGETQYQETQYF	TGCAGTGGTGAAACACAGTACCAAGAGACCCAGTACTTC
TRBV15	-	TRBJ1-1	-	CATSRDLNTEAFF	TGTGCCACCAGCAGAGATTTGAACACTGAAGCTTTCTTT
TRBV5-1	-	TRBJ2-5	once	CASSLEGLGGGETQYF	TGCGCCAGCAGCTTGGAAGGACTGGGAGGGGGAGAGACCCAGTACTTC
TRBV5-6	-	TRBJ2-5	few	CASSLAPLRTARETQYF	TGTGCCAGCAGCTTGGCCCCGCTTCGGACTGCTAGAGAGACCCAGTACTTC
TRBV5-1	-	TRBJ1-1	-	CASSQDSMNTEAFF	TGCGCCAGCAGCCAAGACAGTATGAACACTGAAGCTTTCTTT
TRBV4-1	-	TRBJ2-5	few	CASSQLIAVQETQYF	TGCGCCAGCAGCCAACTTATAGCGGTCCAAGAGACCCAGTACTTC
TRBV20-1	TRBD2	TRBJ2-5	few	CSARGITSGKETQYF	TGCAGTGCTAGAGGCATAACTAGCGGGAAGGAGACCCAGTACTTC